This is a list of T cell receptor beta chains from one sample in a study of OX40 agonist ivuxolimab in advanced cancers. Method: immunoSEQ multiplex PCR; TCRdb's copy keeps in-frame clones and lacks some. This table holds about 60,000 clones, approximately 83% found once. The sequencing used CD4+ or CD8+ T cells sorted from blood, collected in a trial of the OX40 agonist ivuxolimab. The source is an adult with an advanced solid tumor such as melanoma, head and neck, liver or kidney cancer. The CDR3 runs from the conserved cysteine through the conserved F or W. The D gene is left open where the match is weak.

NA	TRBV5-1	TRBJ2-7	CASSLLWGPSYEQYF
NA	TRBV5-1	TRBJ2-7	CASSLVGVTYEQYF
NA	TRBV9	TRBJ1-3	CASSRTGLGNTIYF
NA	TRBV30	TRBJ1-1	CAWTSFRVNTEAFF
TRBD2	TRBV4-1	TRBJ2-1	CASSLNGGTSLVGNEQFF
TRBD1	TRBV2	TRBJ2-1	CASSPWGQGTYNEQFF
NA	TRBV2	TRBJ2-3	CASAEGRIPSNTQYF
NA	TRBV5-1	TRBJ2-5	CASSLDEDNPQETQYF
TRBD2	TRBV5-4	TRBJ2-4	CASSLREGRDIQYF
TRBD1	TRBV6-5	TRBJ1-2	CASSLTGGQGYYGYTF